These 13 T cell receptor beta chains share one sample of origin, sequenced in a study of T cell repertoires in cytomegalovirus infection. TCRdb re-called the reads through MiXCR, storing one row per CDR3 protein. In the table there are approximately 910,000 distinct CDR3 sequences, around 29% of which are singletons. These receptors have no known antigen. Sequencing was performed on cultured CD8+ T cells from PBMCs, taken from culture after CMV antigen stimulation. The receptor set was obtained from a human donor in good health (CMV status not recorded). Some clones in this sample may be carry-over from other donors' samples.

A few counts support this clonotype. Compared with germline, one end of the junction differs, possibly owing to a read error. The chain joins TRBV4-1 to TRBJ2-2; D is unresolved. CDR3 length equals 16 residues. Germline values: CDR1 MGHRA, CDR2 YSYEKL. The CDR3 nucleotides are TGCGCCAGCACCCAAGTACACCACGAGAACACCGGGGAGCTGTTTTTT. It translates to CASTQVHHENTGELFF.

In this sample, this clonotype turned up many times. The CDR3 coding sequence is TGTGCCAGCAGTTTCCCGGGACAGGTGAACACCGGGGAGCTGTTTTTT. The encoded protein is CASSFPGQVNTGELFF. This rearrangement joins TRBV12-3 or TRBV12-4 to TRBJ2-2; 8 positions agree with TRBD1. J was trimmed by 1 base and V by 3 bases; bases with no gene match: 4. This CDR3 is 16 amino acids long.

Comment on this clonotype: One junction end disagrees with the germline gene, perhaps due to a read error. The chain is built from TRBV2 and TRBJ1-1; 10 bases are a match to TRBD1. This CDR3 contains 10 residues. CDR1 SNHLY and CDR2 FYNNEI come from the germline V gene. The CDR3 region is CASRGQGFDF. In DNA, the CDR3 is TGTGCCAGCAGGGGACAGGGGTTCGACTTT.

Note on this clonotype: Relative to the germline gene, one junction end is altered; a read error may explain this. This chain connects TRBV6-8 to TRBJ1-4, with 7 bases that match TRBD1. Per germline, CDR1 MNHGY and CDR2 SAAAGT. This CDR3 spans 14 amino acids. CDR3 bases: TGTGTCAGCAGTGACAGGGCCGCTAATGAAAAACTGTTTTTT. Translating gives CVSSDRAANEKLFF.

As regards this clonotype: A read error is possible here, since a much larger clone lies one base away. This rearrangement joins TRBV7-2 to TRBJ1-2, with D tentatively TRBD1 (5 bases). Per the germline V gene, CDR1 is SGHTA and CDR2 is FQGNSA. Trimming removed 5 bases from V and 7 bases from J, with 20 bases in between. The CDR3 has 15 amino acids. CDR3 amino acids: CASSPIFRAGGGYTF. CDR3 DNA: TGTGCCAGCAGCCCGATCTTCCGTGCGGGGGGTGGCTACACCTTC.

This clonotype has only one observation. The chain couples TRBV11-2 to TRBJ2-1; D is perhaps TRBD1 or TRBD2 (6 bases each). Per the germline V gene, CDR1 is SGHAT and CDR2 is FQNNGV. The V and J ends lost 7 bases and 7 bases respectively, with 14 bases between them. This CDR3 has 13 residues. The CDR3 DNA sequence: TGTGCCAGCAAGGGGGGCGATTATAATGAGCAGTTCTTC. It specifies CASKGGDYNEQFF.

This clonotype was counted a single time. The genes are TRBV7-4 and TRBJ2-7, with D perhaps matching TRBD2 (6 bases). The CDR3 length is 16 residues. V was shortened by 1 base and J by 2 bases, with 15 bases between the two germline ends. From germline, CDR1 is SGHVT and CDR2 SQSDAQ. In DNA, the CDR3 is TGTGCCAGCAGCTTAGAGCCAGGGACTTCCCCCTACGAGCAGTACGTC. Protein sequence: CASSLEPGTSPYEQYV.

The CDR3: CASSLFQVGGAGELFF. In nucleotides, the CDR3 is TGTGCCAGCAGTTTATTCCAGGTGGGGGGTGCCGGGGAGCTGTTTTTT. The genes are TRBV27 and TRBJ2-2; perhaps TRBD2 as D (6 bases). Trimming removed 1 base at V and 6 bases at J, with 15 bases between. The CDR3 consists of 16 residues. Per the germline V gene, CDR1 is MNHEY and CDR2 is SMNVEV (reference sequence).

The chain recombines TRBV6-6 with TRBJ1-3; D remains unclear. Germline CDR1 and CDR2: MNHNY and SVGAGI (reference sequence). This CDR3 contains 16 residues. V was pared by 5 bases and J by 4 bases, with 18 bases between. CDR3: CASSEAGWAAGNTIYF. CDR3 coding DNA: TGTGCCAGCAGTGAGGCCGGGTGGGCGGCCGGAAACACCATATATTTT.

The gene calls are TRBV5-1 and TRBJ1-5, with TRBD1 matching 11 bases. This CDR3 region has 15 residues. V lost 4 bases to trimming and J lost 6 bases; unmatched junction nucleotides: 6. Germline V gene lookup returns CDR1 SGHRS and CDR2 YFSETQ. The CDR3 sequence is CASSVDRGPGQPQHF. In DNA form, the CDR3 reads TGCGCCAGCAGCGTGGACAGGGGGCCTGGTCAGCCCCAGCATTTT.

This clonotype has a single count. This rearrangement joins TRBV6-5 to TRBJ2-2; no firm D call. Germline CDR1 reads MNHEY; CDR2 reads SVGAGI. The CDR3 length is 13 residues. V shed 5 bases and J shed 5 bases, with 9 bases lying between them. The CDR3 here is CASSLVTTGELFF. For the CDR3, the DNA is TGTGCCAGCAGTCTTGTTACTACCGGGGAGCTGTTTTTT.

This clonotype has a handful of counts. J is TRBJ1-5 and V is TRBV12-3 or TRBV12-4, with 10 positions matching TRBD1. The CDR3 loop spans 15 amino acids. V lost 5 bases, J lost 7 bases, and 8 bases stayed unmatched. The CDR3 nucleotides are TGTGCCAGCAGTCTAGGCGGGACAGGGGCACAGCCCCAGCATTTT. Translated: CASSLGGTGAQPQHF.

This chain uses TRBV12-3 or TRBV12-4 with TRBJ2-5; the D gene is possibly TRBD1 (5 bases). V lost 5 bases and J 4 bases, leaving 20 bases between the germline ends. This CDR3 is built from 16 residues. The CDR3 bases are TGTGCCAGCAGTCCCGCAAATTCACAGGTCAGAGAGACCCAGTACTTC. It yields the protein CASSPANSQVRETQYF.